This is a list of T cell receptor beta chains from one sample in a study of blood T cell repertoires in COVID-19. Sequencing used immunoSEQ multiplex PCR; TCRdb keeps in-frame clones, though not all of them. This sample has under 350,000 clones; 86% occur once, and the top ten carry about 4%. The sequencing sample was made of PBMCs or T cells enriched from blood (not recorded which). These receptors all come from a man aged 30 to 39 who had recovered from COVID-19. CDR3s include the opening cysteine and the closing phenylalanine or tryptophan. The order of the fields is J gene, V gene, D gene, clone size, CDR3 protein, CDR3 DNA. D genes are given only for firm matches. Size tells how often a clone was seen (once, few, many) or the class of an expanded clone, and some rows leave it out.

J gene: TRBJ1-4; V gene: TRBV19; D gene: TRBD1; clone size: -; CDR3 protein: CASRRQGVNEKLFF; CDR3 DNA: TGTGCCAGTAGAAGACAGGGGGTTAATGAAAAACTGTTTTTT
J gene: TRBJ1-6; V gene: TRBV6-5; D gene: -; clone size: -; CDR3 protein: CASSYSFGEKSPLHF; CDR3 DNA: TGTGCCAGCAGTTACTCGTTCGGGGAGAAATCACCCCTCCACTTT
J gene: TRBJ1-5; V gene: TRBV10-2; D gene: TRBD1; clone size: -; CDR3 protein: CASRAPGQGYQPQHF; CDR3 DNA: TGCGCCAGCAGGGCCCCGGGACAGGGATATCAGCCCCAGCATTTT
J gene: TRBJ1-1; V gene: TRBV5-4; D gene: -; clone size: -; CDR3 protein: CASSLVRGARTEAFF; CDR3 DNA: TGTGCCAGCAGCTTGGTGCGGGGGGCGCGGACTGAAGCTTTCTTT
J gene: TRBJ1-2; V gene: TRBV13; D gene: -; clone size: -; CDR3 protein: CASSLGQGNYGYTF; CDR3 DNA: TGTGCCAGCAGCTTAGGTCAGGGGAACTATGGCTACACCTTC
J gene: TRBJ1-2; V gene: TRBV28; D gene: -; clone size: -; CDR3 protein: CASSGSVGGYTF; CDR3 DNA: TGTGCCAGTTCGGGGTCAGTTGGTGGCTACACCTTC
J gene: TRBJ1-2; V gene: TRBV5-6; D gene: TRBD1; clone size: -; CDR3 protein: CASSLAGQLFYGYTF; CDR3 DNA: TGTGCCAGCAGCTTGGCGGGACAGCTCTTCTATGGCTACACCTTC
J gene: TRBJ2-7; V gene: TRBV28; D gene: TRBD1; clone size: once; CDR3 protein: CASTPAGQVNEQYF; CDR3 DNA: TGTGCCAGCACCCCCGCCGGACAGGTAAACGAGCAGTACTTC
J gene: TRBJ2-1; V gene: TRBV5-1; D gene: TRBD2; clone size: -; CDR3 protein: CASSWGLADNEQFF; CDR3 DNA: TGCGCCAGCAGCTGGGGACTAGCGGACAATGAGCAGTTCTTC
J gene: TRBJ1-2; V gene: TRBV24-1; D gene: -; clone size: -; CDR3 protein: CATSDPRQSQNYGYTF; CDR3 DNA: TGTGCCACCAGTGACCCTAGACAGTCACAAAACTATGGCTACACCTTC
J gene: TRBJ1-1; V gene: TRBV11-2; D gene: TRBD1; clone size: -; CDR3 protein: CASSLATGGRTEAFF; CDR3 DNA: TGTGCCAGCAGCTTAGCGACAGGGGGCAGGACTGAAGCTTTCTTT
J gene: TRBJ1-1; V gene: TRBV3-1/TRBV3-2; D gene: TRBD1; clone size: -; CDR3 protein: CASTNRQGTFF; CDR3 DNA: TGTGCCAGCACTAATAGACAGGGGACTTTCTTT
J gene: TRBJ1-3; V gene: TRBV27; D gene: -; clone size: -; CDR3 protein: CASSSVVSGNTIYF; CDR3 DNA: TGTGCCAGCAGCTCCGTAGTCTCTGGAAACACCATATATTTT
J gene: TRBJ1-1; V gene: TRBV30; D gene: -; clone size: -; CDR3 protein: CAWADRNTEAFF; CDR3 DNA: TGTGCCTGGGCAGACAGAAACACTGAAGCTTTCTTT
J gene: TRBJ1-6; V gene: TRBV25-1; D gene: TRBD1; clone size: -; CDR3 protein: CASSESRGQGSPLHF; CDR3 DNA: TGTGCCAGCAGTGAATCTCGAGGACAGGGCTCACCCCTCCACTTT
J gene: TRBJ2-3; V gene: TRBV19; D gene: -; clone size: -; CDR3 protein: CASSWALGPDTQYF; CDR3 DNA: TGTGCCAGTAGTTGGGCCCTCGGTCCAGATACGCAGTATTTT
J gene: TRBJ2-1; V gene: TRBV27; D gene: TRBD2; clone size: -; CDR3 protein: CASRTSGYNEQFF; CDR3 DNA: TGTGCCAGCAGGACTAGCGGGTACAATGAGCAGTTCTTC
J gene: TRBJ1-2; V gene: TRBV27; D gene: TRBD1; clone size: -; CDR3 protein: CASSTNRGLDYGYTF; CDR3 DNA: TGTGCCAGCAGTACCAACAGGGGGCTGGACTATGGCTACACCTTC
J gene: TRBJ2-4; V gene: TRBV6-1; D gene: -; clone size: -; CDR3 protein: CASSESSAGKNIQYF; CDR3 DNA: TGTGCCAGCAGTGAGAGCTCGGCGGGCAAAAACATTCAGTACTTC